The rows below give T cell receptor beta chains drawn from one sample of a study of T cells in Graves' hyperthyroidism and ophthalmopathy. TCRdb recomputed calls from the multiplex PCR reads with MiXCR, one row per CDR3 protein. The profile shows a few hundred thousand distinct CDR3 sequences, 35% to 55% of them singletons. The sample taken for sequencing was peripheral blood or thyroid tissue (not recorded which). The receptors come from a young woman with Graves' hyperthyroidism. The CDR3 runs from the conserved cysteine through the conserved F or W. The D gene is left open where the match is weak.

>TRBJ1-3|TRBV2|NA
CASRVLADGNTIYF
>TRBJ2-7|TRBV12-3/TRBV12-4|TRBD1
CASSLRQGVHEQYF
>TRBJ2-5|TRBV4-2|NA
CASSSKGLAETQYF
>TRBJ2-7|TRBV29-1|TRBD1
CSVGDRGLEQYF
>TRBJ1-1|TRBV5-1|TRBD1
CASSHTPTGAFMNTEAFF
>TRBJ2-1|TRBV7-3|TRBD1
CASSLLDRGNEQFF
>TRBJ2-1|TRBV12-3/TRBV12-4|TRBD2
CASSLGAGINEQFF
>TRBJ1-5|TRBV5-6|TRBD1
CASSLEGGRNQPQHF
>TRBJ1-2|TRBV7-8|NA
CASSPHELLAGNGYTF
>TRBJ1-4|TRBV2|NA
CASSGAENNEKLFF
>TRBJ1-4|TRBV24-1|NA
CATSDPAEEKLFF
>TRBJ2-7|TRBV7-9|TRBD2
CASSYTSGRVYEQYF
>TRBJ2-5|TRBV7-8|TRBD1
CASSSNGQGETQYF
>TRBJ1-1|TRBV9|NA
CASSVAGGDAEAFF
>TRBJ2-5|TRBV2|TRBD2
CASKGTVLAGGVETQYF
>TRBJ2-7|TRBV7-2|TRBD2
CASSLLSTSGSGEQYF
>TRBJ1-4|TRBV7-9|NA
CASSLSLSEELFF
>TRBJ2-7|TRBV6-5|TRBD1
CASSYLGTGTYEQYF
>TRBJ1-1|TRBV7-2|NA
CASSPTGTTEAFF
>TRBJ2-5|TRBV3-1|NA
CASSHGGETQYF
>TRBJ2-6|TRBV15|NA
CATSGQQGSGANVLTF
>TRBJ1-6|TRBV29-1|NA
CSREFDSPLHF
>TRBJ2-2|TRBV11-3|NA
CASSTEPDSTGELFF
>TRBJ1-6|TRBV7-8|NA
CASSLPGF
>TRBJ2-7|TRBV7-9|NA
CASSRNQGDEQYF
>TRBJ2-3|TRBV2|NA
CASSKGFSDTQYF
>TRBJ1-1|TRBV19|TRBD1
CASSDPGQVYTEAFF
>TRBJ1-2|TRBV5-6|NA
CASSPGRSGFYGYTF
>TRBJ1-1|TRBV3-1|NA
CASSQLDMTEAFF
>TRBJ1-5|TRBV4-1|TRBD1
CASSPTGANQPQHF
>TRBJ2-2|TRBV19|TRBD2
CASTSRGGMSTGELFF
>TRBJ2-7|TRBV29-1|TRBD2
CSVMTSASYEQYF
>TRBJ2-6|TRBV5-8|NA
CASSSGALGANVLTF
>TRBJ1-1|TRBV5-1|NA
CASSTTGWTEAFF